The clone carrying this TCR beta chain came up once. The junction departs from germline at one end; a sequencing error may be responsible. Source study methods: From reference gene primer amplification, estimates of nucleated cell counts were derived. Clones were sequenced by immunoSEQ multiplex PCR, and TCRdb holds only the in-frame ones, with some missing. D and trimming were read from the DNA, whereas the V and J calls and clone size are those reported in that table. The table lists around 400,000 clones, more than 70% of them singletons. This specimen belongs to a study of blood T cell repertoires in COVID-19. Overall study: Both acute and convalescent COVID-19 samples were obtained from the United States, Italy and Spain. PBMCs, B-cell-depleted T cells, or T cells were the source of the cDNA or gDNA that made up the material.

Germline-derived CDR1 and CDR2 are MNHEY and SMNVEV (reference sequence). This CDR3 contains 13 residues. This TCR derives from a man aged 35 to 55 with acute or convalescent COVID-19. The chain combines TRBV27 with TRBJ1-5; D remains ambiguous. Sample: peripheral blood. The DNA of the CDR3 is TGTGCCAGCAGCCTAAAAGATGATCAACCCCAGCATTTT. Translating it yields CASSLKDDQPQHF.